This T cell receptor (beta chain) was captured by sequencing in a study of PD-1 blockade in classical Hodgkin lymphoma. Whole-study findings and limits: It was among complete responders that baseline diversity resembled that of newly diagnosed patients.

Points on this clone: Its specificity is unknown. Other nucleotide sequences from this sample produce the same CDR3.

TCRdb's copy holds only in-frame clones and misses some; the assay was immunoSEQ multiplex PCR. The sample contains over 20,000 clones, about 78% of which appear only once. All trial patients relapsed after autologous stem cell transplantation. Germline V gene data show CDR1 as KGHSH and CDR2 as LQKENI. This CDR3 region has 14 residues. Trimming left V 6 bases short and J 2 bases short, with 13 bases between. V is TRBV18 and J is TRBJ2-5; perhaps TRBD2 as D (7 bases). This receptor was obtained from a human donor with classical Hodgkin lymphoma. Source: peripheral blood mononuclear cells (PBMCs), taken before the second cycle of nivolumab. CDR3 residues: CASSPRGGQETQYF. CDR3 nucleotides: TGTGCCAGCTCCCCAAGGGGGGGACAAGAGACCCAGTACTTC.